This entry lists 29 T cell receptor beta chains sequenced from one sample in a study of vaccination and CD4 T cells after COVID-19. The sample's treatment: approximately 9-day PBMC culture with coronavirus spike peptide pools or control peptides (ViraFEST assay). At the Johns Hopkins FTIC core, DNA taken from cultured CD4+ T cells was sequenced by way of the Oncomine TCR Beta short-read assay. TCRdb reanalysed the PCR reads using MiXCR and keeps one entry per CDR3 protein. In the table there are roughly 16,000 distinct CDR3 sequences, approximately 26% of which are singletons. No antigen is known for these receptors. The sequenced material came from cultured CD4+ T cells from blood. These receptors all come from a human donor with COVID-19.

This clonotype was counted a few times. This chain links TRBV28 with TRBJ1-6; 7 bases are a match to TRBD1. CDR3 length equals 17 residues. CDR1 MDHEN and CDR2 SYDVKM come from the germline V gene. The junction had 16 bases not matched to a gene; V was cut back by 5 bases and J by 9 bases. CDR3 in amino acids: CASSPHIGQESGSPLHF. For the CDR3, the DNA is TGTGCCAGCAGTCCGCATATAGGACAGGAATCGGGTTCACCCCTCCACTTT.

This clonotype came up once. The rearrangement uses TRBV7-4 and TRBJ1-4; no clear D. Trimming removed 6 bases at V and 4 bases at J, with 24 bases between. The CDR3 extends over 18 amino acids. Germline CDR1 reads SGHVT; CDR2 reads SQSDAQ. The CDR3 DNA reads TGTGCCAGCAGATCCAGGCCCCACCGCCCTCAAGTTAATGAAAAACTGTTTTTT. Protein sequence: CASRSRPHRPQVNEKLFF.

The chain combines TRBV20-1 with TRBJ2-3; D not certain. Trimming shortened V by 4 bases and J by 4 bases, and 15 bases separated the two germline ends. The CDR3 has 14 residues. Germline loops: CDR1 DFQATT, CDR2 SNEGSKA (reference sequence). The CDR3 region is CSAILGAWSDTQYF. Here the CDR3 DNA reads TGCAGTGCTATCCTCGGCGCGTGGTCAGATACGCAGTATTTT.

This chain links TRBV28 with TRBJ1-5; D is unresolved. This CDR3 contains 12 residues. V gave up 5 bases and J gave up 11 bases, with 13 bases separating them. Germline V gives CDR1 MDHEN, CDR2 SYDVKM. The CDR3 nucleotides read TGTGCCAGCAGTCCAGAGGCCGGGGCCCAGCATTTT. Protein product: CASSPEAGAQHF.

The sample holds a few counts of this clonotype. The chain is built from TRBV7-2 and TRBJ2-1; 10 positions agree with TRBD2. Germline V gene data show CDR1 as SGHTA and CDR2 as FQGNSA. The CDR3 extends over 13 amino acids. The V and J ends lost 1 base and 10 bases, in that order; junction bases with no gene match: 1. The CDR3 here is CASSLVLAGEQFF. CDR3 DNA sequence: TGTGCCAGCAGCTTAGTACTAGCGGGGGAGCAGTTCTTC. Full variable domain (remainder filled in from reference TRBV7-2 and TRBJ2-1): GAGVSQSPSNKVTEKGKDVELRCDPISGHTALYWYRQSLGQGLEFLIYFQGNSAPDKSGLPSDRFSAERTGGSVSTLTIQRTQQEDSAVYLCASSLVLAGEQFFGPGTRLTVL.

This clonotype was counted only a few times. This chain connects TRBV5-1 to TRBJ2-2; D remains ambiguous. CDR1 is SGHRS and CDR2 is YFSETQ in the germline V gene. V was clipped by 0 bases and J by 1 base, with 7 bases between them. This CDR3 is built from 15 residues. Here the CDR3 reads CASSLAPQNTGELFF. The CDR3 region has the DNA TGCGCCAGCAGCTTGGCCCCACAGAACACCGGGGAGCTGTTTTTT.

This clonotype was seen only a few times. In DNA form, the CDR3 reads TGTGCCAGCAGTCAGGACAGGACAGGAGCGAACACCGGGGAGCTGTTTTTT. This translates into CASSQDRTGANTGELFF. This rearrangement joins TRBV6-1 to TRBJ2-2; 7 nucleotides agree with TRBD1. Unmatched junction bases numbered 9, after V lost 5 bases and J lost 0 bases. Looked up from germline, CDR1 is MNHNS and CDR2 is SASEGT. This CDR3 region has 17 residues.

This clonotype has a handful of counts. This sequence joins TRBV7-9 and TRBJ1-6, with unresolved D. Germline V gene data show CDR1 as SEHNR and CDR2 as FQNEAQ (reference sequence). The CDR3 contains 12 residues. V dropped 4 bases and J dropped 9 bases, with 7 bases sitting between them. CDR3 in DNA: TGTGCCAGCAGCTCACCGTCTTCACCCCTCCACTTT. This gives the protein CASSSPSSPLHF.

The rearrangement links TRBV6-1 to TRBJ1-5; D not certain. V was cut by 5 bases and J by 6 bases, with 20 bases left in between. From germline, CDR1 is MNHNS and CDR2 SASEGT. The CDR3 spans 16 residues. In DNA form, the CDR3 reads TGTGCCAGCAGTCCCCCTCTGCCAGGACGGTTTCAGCCCCAGCATTTT. This encodes CASSPPLPGRFQPQHF.

The V call is TRBV24-1, the J call TRBJ2-5; D not certain. The V gene's germline CDR1 is KGHDR and CDR2 SFDVKD. CDR3 length equals 15 residues. Trimming cost V 2 bases and J 2 bases, with 11 bases left between them. The CDR3 bases are TGTGCCACCAGTGATTACGGCAAGACACAAGAGACCCAGTACTTC. Translating gives CATSDYGKTQETQYF.

This clonotype was recorded a few times. The chain couples TRBV18 to TRBJ2-3, with 12 bases aligning to TRBD2. This CDR3 has 17 amino acids. Germline CDR1 is KGHSH and CDR2 is LQKENI. The V segment lost 1 base and the J segment 0 bases; nucleotides outside the gene matches: 2. CDR3: CASSPRTSGGSTDTQYF. CDR3 coding DNA: TGTGCCAGCTCACCACGAACTAGCGGGGGGAGCACAGATACGCAGTATTTT.

The chain joins TRBV19 to TRBJ2-1; D gene unclear. Germline CDR1 reads LNHDA; CDR2 reads SQIVND (reference sequence). V was clipped by 5 bases and J by 2 bases, with 7 bases between them. This CDR3 is built from 13 residues. The CDR3 DNA sequence: TGTGCCAGTAGTGTGGTCACCTACAATGAGCAGTTCTTC. Amino acid sequence: CASSVVTYNEQFF.

This chain connects TRBV28 to TRBJ2-3, with TRBD2 matching over 14 bases. The germline gives CDR1 MDHEN, CDR2 SYDVKM. Germline trimming cut 6 bases from V and 3 bases from J; bases unmatched to any gene: 5. The CDR3 runs to 16 residues. This CDR3 is CASSQTSGGATDTQYF. In DNA, the CDR3 is TGTGCCAGCAGCCAGACTAGCGGGGGGGCGACAGATACGCAGTATTTT.

This clonotype was counted a few times. The chain couples TRBV6-1 to TRBJ1-5; tentative D call: TRBD1 (5 bases). The germline V and J ends were trimmed by 7 bases and 2 bases, with 12 bases remaining between them. Germline loops: CDR1 MNHNS, CDR2 SASEGT. This CDR3 is 14 amino acids long. CDR3 sequence reads: CASTPGAGNQPQHF. The CDR3 nucleotides read TGTGCCAGCACCCCCGGGGCGGGCAATCAGCCCCAGCATTTT.

This clonotype occurred a few times. The rearrangement joins TRBV7-8 to TRBJ1-2; D is undetermined. From germline, CDR1 is SGHVS and CDR2 FQNEAQ. The length of the CDR3 is 15 residues. V was pared by 4 bases and J by 4 bases, with 16 bases between. This CDR3 reads CASSSKDGPTYGYTF. The CDR3 coding sequence is TGTGCCAGCAGCTCGAAGGACGGGCCTACCTATGGCTACACCTTC.

This rearrangement joins TRBV7-3 to TRBJ2-4; no definite D call. Germline assignment: CDR1 SGHTA and CDR2 FQGTGA. This CDR3 spans 16 amino acids. The V end lost 2 bases, the J end lost 5 bases, and 16 bases lay between the germline ends. In DNA form, the CDR3 reads TGTGCCAGCAGCTTATCAGAATCGGCAGGTCAAAACATTCAGTACTTC. It encodes CASSLSESAGQNIQYF. Filled out from reference TRBV7-3 and TRBJ2-4, the complete variable domain reads GAGVSQTPSNKVTEKGKYVELRCDPISGHTALYWYRQSLGQGPEFLIYFQGTGAADDSGLPNDRFFAVRPEGSVSTLKIQRTERGDSAVYLCASSLSESAGQNIQYFGAGTRLSVL.

This clonotype was picked up a small number of times. The chain is built from TRBV12-3 or TRBV12-4 and TRBJ2-7; D uncertain. V lost 2 bases and J lost 6, with 17 bases in between. The CDR3 contains 15 residues. CDR3 sequence reads: CASSLSAGWVREQYF. The CDR3 DNA is TGTGCCAGCAGTTTATCGGCAGGTTGGGTCCGCGAGCAGTACTTC.

In its sample, this clonotype was seen a few times. The chain is built from TRBV11-3 and TRBJ2-2; 7 bases fit TRBD1. The V gene end was trimmed by 3 bases and the J gene end by 5 bases; junction bases not matched to a gene: 6. The CDR3 is 15 amino acids. The germline gives CDR1 SGHNT, CDR2 YENEEA. The CDR3: CASSFGTAITGELFF. In DNA form, the CDR3 reads TGTGCCAGCAGCTTCGGGACAGCTATAACCGGGGAGCTGTTTTTT.

J is TRBJ2-3 and V is TRBV28; D might be TRBD2 (5 bases). Between the trimmed V and J ends, which lost 6 bases and 5 bases, there was a span of 18 bases. CDR3 length: 15 residues. Germline V CDR1 and CDR2: MDHEN, SYDVKM. DNA of the CDR3: TGTGCCAGCAGATCCCCAGGAGGATGGGGAGATACGCAGTATTTT. This encodes CASRSPGGWGDTQYF.

The rearrangement links TRBV11-2 to TRBJ1-1, with 7 positions matching TRBD1. The junction had 7 bases not matched to a gene; V was cut back by 7 bases and J by 5 bases. The CDR3 consists of 13 residues. CDR1 SGHAT and CDR2 FQNNGV come from the germline V gene. CDR3 loop: CASTLGQRTEAFF. DNA of the CDR3: TGTGCCAGCACGCTGGGACAGCGAACTGAAGCTTTCTTT.

The sample holds a few counts of this clonotype. The rearrangement links TRBV20-1 to TRBJ2-1, with D possibly being TRBD2 (6 bases). The length of the CDR3 is 15 residues. Trimming shortened V by 6 bases and J by 1 base, and 16 bases separated the two germline ends. In germline, CDR1 is DFQATT, CDR2 SNEGSKA (reference sequence). The CDR3 nucleotides read TGCAGTGCGAGGGGACTGCCAATTTCCTACAATGAGCAGTTCTTC. Its protein product is CSARGLPISYNEQFF.

The gene calls are TRBV28 and TRBJ1-5, with TRBD1 matching 9 bases. J lost 6 bases, V lost 5 bases, and 11 bases had no gene match. In germline, CDR1 is MDHEN, CDR2 SYDVKM. This CDR3 is built from 16 residues. DNA of the CDR3: TGTGCCAGCAGTCGACCTCCGGGACAGGGTGGTCAGCCCCAGCATTTT. It codes for CASSRPPGQGGQPQHF.

V usage is TRBV11-3 and J usage is TRBJ2-2; 8 nucleotides align to TRBD2. The trim removed 2 bases at V and 0 bases at J, leaving 11 bases unmatched. There are 19 residues in the CDR3. CDR1 is SGHNT, CDR2 YENEEA, per germline. The CDR3 DNA follows: TGTGCCAGCAGCTTACCGGGACTAGGATTTCCTCCGAACACCGGGGAGCTGTTTTTT. As protein: CASSLPGLGFPPNTGELFF.

This clonotype appeared a few times. For the CDR3, the DNA is TGTGCCAGCAGTTTATGGGAGGAGCGGGGGGACGGGGAGACCCAGTACTTC. It translates to CASSLWEERGDGETQYF. This chain links TRBV28 with TRBJ2-5, with 9 bases lining up with TRBD2. Germline CDR1 is MDHEN and CDR2 is SYDVKM. The CDR3 contains 17 residues. V shed 0 bases and J 5 bases; nucleotides not matched to a gene: 10.

This clonotype was picked up a small number of times. The rearrangement links TRBV6-1 to TRBJ1-6; D is uncertain. The germline V gene has CDR1 MNHNS and CDR2 SASEGT. The CDR3 is 14 residues long. V lost 5 bases and J lost 8, with 13 bases in between. CDR3 loop: CASSRTKPHSPLHF. The CDR3 region has the DNA TGTGCCAGCAGTAGAACCAAACCCCATTCACCCCTCCACTTT.

This clonotype has only a few counts. The V call is TRBV6-1, the J call TRBJ1-2; tentative D call: TRBD1 (5 bases). The CDR3 covers 11 residues. The ends were cut back, 11 bases at V and 6 bases at J, with 13 bases in the middle. Germline lookup yields CDR1 MNHNS and CDR2 SASEGT. Here the CDR3 DNA reads TGTGCCGGACAAAGGGACCATGGCTACACCTTC. Translated, it gives CAGQRDHGYTF.

This clonotype was found once. The CDR3 does not end in the conserved phenylalanine or tryptophan, so this is likely a read error. The genes are TRBV6-2 or TRBV6-3 and TRBJ2-5, with 10 nucleotides matching TRBD1. CDR3 length: 14 residues. Trimming cost V 6 bases and J 0 bases; bases outside gene matches: 1. Per germline, CDR1 MNHEY and CDR2 SVGEGT. The CDR3 region has the DNA TGTGCCAGCAGGGGGACAGGGGACCAAGAGACCCAGTACCTC. Its protein is CASRGTGDQETQYL.

This chain uses TRBV5-4 with TRBJ2-3; D remains ambiguous. Germline values: CDR1 SGHNT, CDR2 YYREEE (reference sequence). Trimming took 1 base from V and 0 from J, leaving 12 bases between them. The CDR3 sequence is 16 residues long. In nucleotides, the CDR3 is TGTGCCAGCAGCTTGCTGGCCGGGCGGAGCACAGATACGCAGTATTTT. Amino acids: CASSLLAGRSTDTQYF.

About this clonotype itself: The junction departs from the called germline gene at one end, perhaps through a read error. The chain employs TRBV7-7 and TRBJ2-5; 8 bases are a match to TRBD2. The CDR3 has 16 amino acids. CDR1 SSHAT and CDR2 FNYEAQ come from the germline V gene (reference sequence). CDR3 in DNA: TGTGCTAGCAGCTTAGGCCTAGCGGGTCGCCAAGAGACCCAGTACTTC. It translates to CASSLGLAGRQETQYF.